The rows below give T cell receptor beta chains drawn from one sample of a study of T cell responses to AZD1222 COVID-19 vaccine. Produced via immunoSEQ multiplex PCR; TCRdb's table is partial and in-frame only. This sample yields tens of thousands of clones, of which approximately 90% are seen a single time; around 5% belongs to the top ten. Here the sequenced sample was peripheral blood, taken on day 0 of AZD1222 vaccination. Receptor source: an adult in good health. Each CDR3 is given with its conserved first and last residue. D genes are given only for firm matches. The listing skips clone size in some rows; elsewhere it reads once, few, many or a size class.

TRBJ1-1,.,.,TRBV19,TGTGCCAGTAGTATCGGTCCAGGATCAACGAACACTGAAGCTTTCTTT,CASSIGPGSTNTEAFF
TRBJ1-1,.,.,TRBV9,TGTGCCAGCAGCCCTCAACGGGGGGTCACTGAAGCTTTCTTT,CASSPQRGVTEAFF
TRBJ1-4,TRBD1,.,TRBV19,TGTGCCAGTGCTCCTCAGGGGGCAATCGAAAAACTGTTTTTT,CASAPQGAIEKLFF
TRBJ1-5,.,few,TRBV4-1,TGCGCCAGCAGCCAAGCCCTAAGGGGGGGTTTCATACAGCCCCAGCATTTT,CASSQALRGGFIQPQHF
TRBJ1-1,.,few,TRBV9,TGTGCCAGCAGCGTAGTTGCGGGGGGCGTATTAAGGAACACTGAAGCTTTCTTT,CASSVVAGGVLRNTEAFF
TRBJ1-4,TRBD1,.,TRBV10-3,TGTGCCATCAGTGCAGGACAGGGGGCAACTAATGAAAAACTGTTTTTT,CAISAGQGATNEKLFF
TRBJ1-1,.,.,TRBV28,TGTGCCAGCAGTTTATTTCGGGAAGCTTTCTTT,CASSLFREAFF
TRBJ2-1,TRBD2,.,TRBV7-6,TGTGCCAGCAGCCGGGGGGGCAGCAATGAGCAGTTCTTC,CASSRGGSNEQFF
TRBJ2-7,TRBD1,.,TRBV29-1,TGCAGCGTTGAAGGCCTAGACAGGGGTGACGAGCAGTACTTC,CSVEGLDRGDEQYF
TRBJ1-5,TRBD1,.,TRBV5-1,TGCGCCAGCAGCCAAGGGACAGGGAGTCAGCCCCAGCATTTT,CASSQGTGSQPQHF
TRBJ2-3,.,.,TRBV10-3,TGTGCCATCAGTGGCGGAGGCGAGATTCCCACAGATACGCAGTATTTT,CAISGGGEIPTDTQYF
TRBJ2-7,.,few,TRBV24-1,TGTGCCACACTCCCGTGGGGCTACGAGCAGTACTTC,CATLPWGYEQYF
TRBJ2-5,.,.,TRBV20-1,TGCAGTGCTGGGTTAGAGACCCAGTACTTC,CSAGLETQYF
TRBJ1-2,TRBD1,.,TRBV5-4,TGTGCCAGCAGCAATGACAGGGGAGAGGAGCGGTACACCTTC,CASSNDRGEERYTF
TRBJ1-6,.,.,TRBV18,TGTGCCAGCTCACCAGGTCCTATAAAGAATTCACCCCTCCACTTT,CASSPGPIKNSPLHF
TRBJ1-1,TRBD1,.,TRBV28,TGTGCCAGCAGCTCCGGACAGGGGGGCATGAACACTGAAGCTTTCTTT,CASSSGQGGMNTEAFF
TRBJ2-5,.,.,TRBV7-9,TGTGCCAGCAGCTTAGTCCCAGAGATGTCCCAGTACTTC,CASSLVPEMSQYF